This entry features one TCR beta chain sequence. The target antigen is unknown. Germline lookup yields CDR1 MGHRA and CDR2 YSYEKL. V lost 5 bases and J 5 bases, leaving 16 bases between the germline ends. This CDR3 is built from 15 residues. This sample is part of a study of vaccination effects on CD4 cells after COVID-19. The overall study: Two convalescent patients provided samples 16 days and one week prevaccination.

Study observations and caveats: For convalescents, most of the spike-reactive clones seen post-vaccine were new vaccine-induced clones. Both infection-induced and vaccine-induced clones contracted markedly at late post-vaccination timepoints.

Viral peptide pool expansion of antigen-specific CD4+ T cells preceded sequencing in the ViraFEST assay. The authors isolated CD4+ T cells after around 11 days of culture. From March to December 2020, the person had a SARS-CoV-2 infection that was confirmed by PCR. IL-2 medium took the place of half the medium on both days 3 and 7. Assay used: immunoSEQ multiplex PCR; TCRdb lists only in-frame clones, some missing. The sample yields about 26,000 clones, 75% to 85% seen once. This sequence was found in a human donor who had a prior SARS-CoV-2 infection. The input for sequencing was CD4+ T cells from PBMCs cultured with HCoV-NL63 spike peptides, taken before COVID-19 vaccination. The chain carries TRBV4-1 and TRBJ2-1; TRBD1 is a possible D gene (6 bases). The CDR3 DNA is TGCGCCAGCAGCGAAGTGGGGGCATTAGACAATGAGCAGTTCTTC. This translates into CASSEVGALDNEQFF.